This T cell receptor (beta chain) was retrieved from a study of Ad26.COV2.S vaccination and SARS-CoV-2 variants. Turning to the study itself: Donor participated within the Ad26.COV2.S arm of the COV1001 trial. Ad26.COV2.S, an intramuscular injection, was given once or twice 56 days apart. Whole-study results and caveats: Marked by substantial breadth, spike-specific CD8+ and CD4+ T cell responses were reportedly seen after vaccination.

V shed 4 bases, J shed 2 bases, and the junction held 1 base outside the gene matches. The length of the CDR3 is 15 residues. Germline CDR1 is LGHDT and CDR2 is YNNKEL (reference sequence). Treatment given: some 20 received Ad26.COV2.S at low or high dose, single or two shots; 5 received placebo; per-sample allocation not given. The samples were gathered on day 63 after the first injection of vaccine or placebo. An Ad26 vector expressing Wuhan-strain SARS-CoV-2 spike constituted the vaccine. Clones were read by immunoSEQ multiplex PCR, and TCRdb kept only the in-frame ones, dropping some. Here the sample spans hundreds of thousands of clones, around nine tenths being singletons. About this clone itself: The antigen is not known.

The clonotype originates from a person aged 18-60 years who received the Ad26.COV2.S COVID-19 vaccine or a placebo. The V gene is TRBV3-1 (or the pseudogene TRBV3-2), the J gene TRBJ2-7, with 14 bases lining up with TRBD2. Sequenced material: peripheral blood, taken in a trial of Ad26.COV2.S vaccine versus placebo. The CDR3 nucleotides are TGTGCCAGCAGCCCGGGACTAGCGGGGGCCTACGAGCAGTACTTC. Translated, it gives CASSPGLAGAYEQYF.